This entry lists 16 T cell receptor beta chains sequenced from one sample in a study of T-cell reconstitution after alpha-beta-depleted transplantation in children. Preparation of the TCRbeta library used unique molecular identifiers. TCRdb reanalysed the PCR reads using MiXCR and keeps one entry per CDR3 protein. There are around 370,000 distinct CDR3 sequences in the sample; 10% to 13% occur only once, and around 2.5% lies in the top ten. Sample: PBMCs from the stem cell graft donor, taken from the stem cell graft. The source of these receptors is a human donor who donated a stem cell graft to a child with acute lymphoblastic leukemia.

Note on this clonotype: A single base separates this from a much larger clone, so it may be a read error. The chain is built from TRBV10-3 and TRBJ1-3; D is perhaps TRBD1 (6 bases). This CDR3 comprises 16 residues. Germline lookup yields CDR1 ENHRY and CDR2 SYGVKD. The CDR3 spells CAIRDRLLSSGNTLYF. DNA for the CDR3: TGTGCCATCAGGGACAGACTTTTAAGCTCTGGAAACACCTTATATTTT.

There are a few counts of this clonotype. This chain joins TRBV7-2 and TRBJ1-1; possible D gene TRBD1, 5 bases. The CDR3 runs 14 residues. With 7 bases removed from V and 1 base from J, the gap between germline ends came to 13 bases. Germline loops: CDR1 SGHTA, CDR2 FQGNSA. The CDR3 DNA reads TGTGCCAGCAAGGCACAGGCTCAGAACACTGAAGCTTTCTTT. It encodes CASKAQAQNTEAFF.

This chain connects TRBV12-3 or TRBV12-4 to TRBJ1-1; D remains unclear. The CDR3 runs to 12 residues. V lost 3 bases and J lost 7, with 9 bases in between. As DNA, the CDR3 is TGTGCCAGCAGTTTCAGAGCCTATGAAGCTTTCTTT. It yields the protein CASSFRAYEAFF.

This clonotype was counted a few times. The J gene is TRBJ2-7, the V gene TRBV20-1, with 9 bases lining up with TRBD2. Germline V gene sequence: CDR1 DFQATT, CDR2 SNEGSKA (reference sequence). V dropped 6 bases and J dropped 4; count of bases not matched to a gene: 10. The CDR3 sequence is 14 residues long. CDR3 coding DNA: TGCAGTGCGGAAGGAGCAGCGGGAGGTTACGAGCAGTACTTC. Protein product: CSAEGAAGGYEQYF.

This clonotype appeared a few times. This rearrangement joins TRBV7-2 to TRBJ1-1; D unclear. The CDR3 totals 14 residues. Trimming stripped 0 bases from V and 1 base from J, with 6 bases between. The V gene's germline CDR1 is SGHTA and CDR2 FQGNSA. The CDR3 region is CASSLAVRNTEAFF. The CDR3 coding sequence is TGTGCCAGCAGCTTAGCGGTGAGGAACACTGAAGCTTTCTTT. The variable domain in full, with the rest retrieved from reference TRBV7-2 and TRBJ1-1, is GAGVSQSPSNKVTEKGKDVELRCDPISGHTALYWYRQSLGQGLEFLIYFQGNSAPDKSGLPSDRFSAERTGGSVSTLTIQRTQQEDSAVYLCASSLAVRNTEAFFGQGTRLTVV.

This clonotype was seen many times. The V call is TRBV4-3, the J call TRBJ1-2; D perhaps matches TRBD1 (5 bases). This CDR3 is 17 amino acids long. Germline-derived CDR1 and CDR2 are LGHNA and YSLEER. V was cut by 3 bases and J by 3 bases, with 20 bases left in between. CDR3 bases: TGCGCCAGCAGCCAGATAGTAGGGGACCAGACTTACTATGGCTACACCTTC. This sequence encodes CASSQIVGDQTYYGYTF.

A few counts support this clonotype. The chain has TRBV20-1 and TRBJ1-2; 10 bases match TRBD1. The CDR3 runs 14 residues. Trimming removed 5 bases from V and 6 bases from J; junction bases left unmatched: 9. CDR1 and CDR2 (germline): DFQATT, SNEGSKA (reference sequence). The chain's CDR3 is CSARGTGAWNGYTF. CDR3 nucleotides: TGCAGTGCTCGGGGGACAGGGGCCTGGAATGGCTACACCTTC.

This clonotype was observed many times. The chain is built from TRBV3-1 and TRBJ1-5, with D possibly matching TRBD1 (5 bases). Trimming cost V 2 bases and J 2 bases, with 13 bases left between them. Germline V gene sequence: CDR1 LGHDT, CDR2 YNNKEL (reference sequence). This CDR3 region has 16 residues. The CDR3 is CASSQFDRSGNQPQHF. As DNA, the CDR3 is TGTGCCAGCAGCCAATTCGACAGATCTGGCAATCAGCCCCAGCATTTT.

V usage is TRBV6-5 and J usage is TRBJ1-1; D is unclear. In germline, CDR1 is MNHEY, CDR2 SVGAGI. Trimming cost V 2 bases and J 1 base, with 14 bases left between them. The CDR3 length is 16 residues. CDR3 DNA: TGTGCCAGCAGTTACCTGGACCCATGGGGGAACACTGAAGCTTTCTTT. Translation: CASSYLDPWGNTEAFF.

This chain's CDR3 is CASSSLDGRGTLKQFF. CDR3 in DNA: TGTGCCAGCAGTTCACTCGACGGGAGGGGAACGTTAAAGCAGTTCTTC. The chain combines TRBV28 with TRBJ2-1; 8 bases are a match to TRBD2. V shed 4 bases, J shed 11 bases, and the junction held 16 bases outside the gene matches. This CDR3 comprises 16 residues. CDR1 and CDR2 from the germline V gene are MDHEN and SYDVKM.

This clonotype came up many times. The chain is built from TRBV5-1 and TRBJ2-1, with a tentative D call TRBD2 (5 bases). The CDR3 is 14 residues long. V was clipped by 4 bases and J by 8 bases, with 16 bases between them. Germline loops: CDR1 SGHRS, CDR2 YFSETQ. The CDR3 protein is CASSPWERSDEQFF. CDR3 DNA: TGCGCCAGCAGCCCTTGGGAGCGGTCAGATGAGCAGTTCTTC.

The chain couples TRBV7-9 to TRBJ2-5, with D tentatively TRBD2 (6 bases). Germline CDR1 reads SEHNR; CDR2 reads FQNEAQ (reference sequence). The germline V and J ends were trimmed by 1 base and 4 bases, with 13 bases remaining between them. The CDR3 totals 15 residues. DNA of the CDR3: TGTGCCAGCAGCTTAGGGACGCGGGGTGGAGAGACCCAGTACTTC. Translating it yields CASSLGTRGGETQYF.

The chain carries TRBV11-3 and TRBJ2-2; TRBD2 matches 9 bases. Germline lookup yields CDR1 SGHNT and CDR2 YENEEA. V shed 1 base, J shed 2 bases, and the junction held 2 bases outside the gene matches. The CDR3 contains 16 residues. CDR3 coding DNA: TGTGCCAGCAGCTTAGTACTAGCGGGTAACACCGGGGAGCTGTTTTTT. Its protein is CASSLVLAGNTGELFF.

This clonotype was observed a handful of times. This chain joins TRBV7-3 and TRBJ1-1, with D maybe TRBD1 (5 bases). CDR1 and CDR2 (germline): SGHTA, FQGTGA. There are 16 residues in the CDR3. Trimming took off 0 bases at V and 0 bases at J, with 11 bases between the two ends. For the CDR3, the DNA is TGTGCCAGCAGCTTAACCAGGGAGGCAGTGAACACTGAAGCTTTCTTT. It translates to CASSLTREAVNTEAFF.

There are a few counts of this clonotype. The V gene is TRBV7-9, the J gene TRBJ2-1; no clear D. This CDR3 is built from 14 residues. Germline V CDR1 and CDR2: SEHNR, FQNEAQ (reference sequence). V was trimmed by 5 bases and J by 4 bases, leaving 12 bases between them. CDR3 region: CASSPWSSYNEQFF. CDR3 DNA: TGTGCCAGCAGCCCGTGGTCATCGTACAATGAGCAGTTCTTC.

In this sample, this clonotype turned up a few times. The CDR3 region has the DNA TGTGCCAGCACCCTAATTGGGGACGTCCCTTACCGGTTCTTC. Its protein product is CASTLIGDVPYRFF. The chain employs TRBV7-9 and TRBJ2-1; D is tentatively TRBD1 or TRBD2 (5 bases each). Germline V gives CDR1 SEHNR, CDR2 FQNEAQ (reference sequence). V lost 7 bases, J lost 15 bases, and 25 bases lay in between. This CDR3 is 14 amino acids long.